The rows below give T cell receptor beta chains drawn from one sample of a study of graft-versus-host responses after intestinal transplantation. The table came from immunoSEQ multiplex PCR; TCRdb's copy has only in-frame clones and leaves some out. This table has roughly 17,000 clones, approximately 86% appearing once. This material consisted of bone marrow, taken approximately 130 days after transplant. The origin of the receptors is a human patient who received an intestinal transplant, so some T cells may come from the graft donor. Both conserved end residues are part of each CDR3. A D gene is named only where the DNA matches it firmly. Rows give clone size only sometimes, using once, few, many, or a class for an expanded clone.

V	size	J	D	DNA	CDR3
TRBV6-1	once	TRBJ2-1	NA	TGTGCCAGCAGTGAGGGCCCCACGGCTAGTGAGCAGTTCTTC	CASSEGPTASEQFF
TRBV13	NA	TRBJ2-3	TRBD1	TGTGCCAGCAGCCATCGGACAGGTGAAGACACAGATACGCAGTATTTT	CASSHRTGEDTDTQYF
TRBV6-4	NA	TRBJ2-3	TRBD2	TGTGCCAGCAGTGATAGCGGGGGGGCAGATACGCAGTATTTT	CASSDSGGADTQYF
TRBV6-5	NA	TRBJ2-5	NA	TGTGCCACCACGGGACCACGGGTGACCCAGTACTTC	CATTGPRVTQYF
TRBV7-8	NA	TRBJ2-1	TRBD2	TGTGCCAGCAGCATTAGCGGGATAGAGAACAATGAGCAGTTCTTC	CASSISGIENNEQFF
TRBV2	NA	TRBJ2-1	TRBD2	TGTGCCAGCAGTGAAGCGCTACGGGAGGGCTCCTACAATGAGCAGTTCTTC	CASSEALREGSYNEQFF
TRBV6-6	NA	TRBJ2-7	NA	TGTGCCAGCAGTTACGTTGGGCACTACGAGCAGTACTTC	CASSYVGHYEQYF
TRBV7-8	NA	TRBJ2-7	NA	TGTGCCAGCAGCACCGTGAGGGACGAGCAGTACTTC	CASSTVRDEQYF
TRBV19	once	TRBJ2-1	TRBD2	TGTGCCAGTAGCCTTTTAGGGACTAGCGGGATCGGGGAGCAGTTCTTC	CASSLLGTSGIGEQFF
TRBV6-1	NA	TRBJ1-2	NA	TGTGCCAGCAGTGCCCGCGGAGATGGCTACACCTTC	CASSARGDGYTF
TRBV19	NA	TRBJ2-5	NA	TGTGCCAGTAGTTCTCGGACCTCACTACAGTACTTC	CASSSRTSLQYF
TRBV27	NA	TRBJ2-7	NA	TGTGCCAGCAGTCCCAGGGTATTAGTCTACGAGCAGTACTTC	CASSPRVLVYEQYF
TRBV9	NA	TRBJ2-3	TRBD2	TGTGCCAGCAGCGTAGAGGCGGGGGGCACAGATACGCAGTATTTT	CASSVEAGGTDTQYF
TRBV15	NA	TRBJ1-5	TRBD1	TGTGCCACCAGCGGTGGACAGGGTGAACAGCCCCAGCATTTT	CATSGGQGEQPQHF
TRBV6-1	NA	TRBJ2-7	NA	TGTGCCAGCAGCGCTATAGGAAGTTCCTACGAGCAGTACTTC	CASSAIGSSYEQYF
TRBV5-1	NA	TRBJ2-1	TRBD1	TGCGCCAGCAGCCGGGGACAGGGTGGAATAGAGCAGTTCTTC	CASSRGQGGIEQFF
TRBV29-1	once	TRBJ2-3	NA	TGCAGCGTGGATCGGGATCCCACAGATACGCAGTATTTT	CSVDRDPTDTQYF
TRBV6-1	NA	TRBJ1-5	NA	TGTGCCAGCAGTGAAACCCAATTCCCTCGACAGTTTAATCAGCCCCAGCATTTT	CASSETQFPRQFNQPQHF
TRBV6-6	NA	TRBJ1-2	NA	TGTGCCAGCAGTCCTATCGCCGGGACTCTCTATGGCTACACCTTC	CASSPIAGTLYGYTF
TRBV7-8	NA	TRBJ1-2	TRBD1	TGTGCCAGCAGCGCACGACAGGGGAACTATGGCTACACCTTC	CASSARQGNYGYTF
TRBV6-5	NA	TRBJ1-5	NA	TGTGCCAGCAGCCCCCGGGGGGCTGTTCAGCCCCAGCATTTT	CASSPRGAVQPQHF
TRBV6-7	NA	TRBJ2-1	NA	TGTGCCAGCAGTTACCCGGAGGGGCTTAATTTCAATGAGCAGTTCTTC	CASSYPEGLNFNEQFF
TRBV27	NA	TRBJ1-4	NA	TGTGCCAGCAGTTTAAGGGACCCCTATGAAAAACTGTTTTTT	CASSLRDPYEKLFF
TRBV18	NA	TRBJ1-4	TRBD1	TGTGCCAGCTCACCTAGGGACAGCCGGAATGAAAAACTGTTTTTT	CASSPRDSRNEKLFF
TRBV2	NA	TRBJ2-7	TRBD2	TGTGCCAGCGGTAGTCCAGGGCGCGGGAGTTATGAGCAGTACTTC	CASGSPGRGSYEQYF
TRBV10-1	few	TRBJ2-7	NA	TGCGCCAGCAACCCGGAACAGGGCGTGAAGCAGTACTTC	CASNPEQGVKQYF
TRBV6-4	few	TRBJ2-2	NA	TGTGCCAGCAGTGGAGACTTAGACACCGGGGAGCTGTTTTTT	CASSGDLDTGELFF
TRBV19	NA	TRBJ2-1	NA	TGTGCCAGTAGTACACCGGGGCCGGGTTATGAGCAGTTCTTC	CASSTPGPGYEQFF
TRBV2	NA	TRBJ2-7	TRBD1	TGTGCCAGCACTGGACAGGGGGGGACTTACGAGCAGTACTTC	CASTGQGGTYEQYF
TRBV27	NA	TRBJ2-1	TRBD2	TGTGCCAGCAGTTTATCTGCGGGAGGGCTTGGTGAGCAGTTCTTC	CASSLSAGGLGEQFF
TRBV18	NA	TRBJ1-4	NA	TGTGCCACCCTACGAGGCGAGGGGGAAAAACTGTTTTTT	CATLRGEGEKLFF
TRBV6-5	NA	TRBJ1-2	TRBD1	TGTGCCAGCAGGCCGGACAGGGGATCTCGATATGGCTACACCTTC	CASRPDRGSRYGYTF
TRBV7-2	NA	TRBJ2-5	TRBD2	TGTGCCAGCAGCTTAGGGCTAGCGGGAGGTGAAGATATGTGGGTGACCCAGTACTTC	CASSLGLAGGEDMWVTQYF
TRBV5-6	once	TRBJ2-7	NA	TGTGCCAGCAGTCCCCCCTGGCGGGCCCCGCGGAGGGAGCAGTACTTC	CASSPPWRAPRREQYF
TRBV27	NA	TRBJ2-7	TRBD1	TGTGCCAGCAGTTGGGGACAGACCTACGAGCAGTACTTC	CASSWGQTYEQYF
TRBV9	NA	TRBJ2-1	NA	TGTGCCAGCAGCCCTTCTAGCGTCAATGAGCAGTTCTTC	CASSPSSVNEQFF
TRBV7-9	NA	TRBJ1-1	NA	TGTGCCAGCAGCTTAGCGGCTGAAGCTTTCTTT	CASSLAAEAFF
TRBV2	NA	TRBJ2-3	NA	TGTGCCAGCTCGGCGGGTACGCAGTATTTT	CASSAGTQYF
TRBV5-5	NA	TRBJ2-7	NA	TGTGCCAGCAGCTTTTCCACAAGGAGGATTCAGATTTACGAGCAGTACTTC	CASSFSTRRIQIYEQYF
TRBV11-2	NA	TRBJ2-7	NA	TGTGCAGCAGCCGTCGACTTAAAGTCCGGGGGAATTCCTTACGAGCAGTACTTC	CAAAVDLKSGGIPYEQYF
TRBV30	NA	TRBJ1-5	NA	TGTGCCTGGAGTGAATGGGGATCTCAGCCCCAGCATTTT	CAWSEWGSQPQHF
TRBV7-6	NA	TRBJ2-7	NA	TGTGCCAGCAGCTTAGCCCCTTGGCGGCGGGACGAGCAGTACTTC	CASSLAPWRRDEQYF
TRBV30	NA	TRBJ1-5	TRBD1	TGTGCCTGGAGTTCACAGGGGCGGGGGGGCAATCAGCCCCAGCATTTT	CAWSSQGRGGNQPQHF
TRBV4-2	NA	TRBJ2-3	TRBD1	TGTGCCAGCAGCCCCCGGGACAGGGGAACAGATACGCAGTATTTT	CASSPRDRGTDTQYF
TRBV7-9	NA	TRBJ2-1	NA	TGTGCCGCAGCCGGGACCCCGAATGAGCAGTTCTTC	CAAAGTPNEQFF
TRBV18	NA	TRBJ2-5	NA	TGTGCCAGCTCACCATTTCAGGGGCGGGGAGAGACCCAGTACTTC	CASSPFQGRGETQYF
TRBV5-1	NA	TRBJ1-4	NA	TGCGCCAGCAGCTTGGCGTCCCCTGCAACTAATGAAAAACTGTTTTTT	CASSLASPATNEKLFF
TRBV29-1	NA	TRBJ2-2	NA	TGCAGCGTTGTGGAGGGGGGTGGAGCCGGGGAGCTGTTTTTT	CSVVEGGGAGELFF
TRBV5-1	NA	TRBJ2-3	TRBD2	TGCGCCAGCACCAAGGTGGCTAGCGGGAGTAAAGATACGCAGTATTTT	CASTKVASGSKDTQYF
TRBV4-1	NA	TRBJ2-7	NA	TGCGCCAGCAGCCAAGAAAGGGGGGCGGGAGTGTACGACTACGAGCAGTACTTC	CASSQERGAGVYDYEQYF
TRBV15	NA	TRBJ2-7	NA	TGTGCCACCAGCAGAGTAACAGGGGGGGCCTACGAGCAGTACTTC	CATSRVTGGAYEQYF
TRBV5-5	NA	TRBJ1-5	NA	TGTGCCAGCAGCTGGGGCCGGGACCCCCAGGGTCAGCCCCAGCATTTT	CASSWGRDPQGQPQHF
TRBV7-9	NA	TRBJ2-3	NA	TGTGCCAGCAGCTGGCATCCGCGGCGGGATACGCAGTATTTT	CASSWHPRRDTQYF
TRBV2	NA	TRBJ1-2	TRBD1	TGTGCCAGCAGTCTAGGGACAGGGGTCTCTGGCTACACCTTC	CASSLGTGVSGYTF